This entry lists 26 T cell receptor beta chains sequenced from one sample in a study of blood T cell repertoires in COVID-19. TCRdb keeps only in-frame clones here, not all; method: immunoSEQ multiplex PCR. The table has approximately 240,000 clones, more than 70% seen once. What was sequenced was peripheral blood. The receptor set was obtained from a woman aged 40 to 55 who had recovered from COVID-19.

The genes are TRBV4-3 and TRBJ2-1; the match to TRBD2 covers 8 bases. The CDR3 sequence is 14 residues long. The V gene's germline CDR1 is LGHNA and CDR2 YSLEER. V was clipped by 1 base and J by 8 bases; unmatched bases: 4. The CDR3 spells CASSQAGGRDEQFF. CDR3 coding DNA: TGCGCCAGCAGCCAAGCGGGGGGGCGCGATGAGCAGTTCTTC.

A single count supports this clone. The chain links TRBV11-3 to TRBJ1-6, with D unclear. V was shortened by 3 bases and J by 9 bases, with 12 bases between the two germline ends. Germline CDR1 reads SGHNT; CDR2 reads YENEEA. There are 14 residues in the CDR3. This CDR3 is CASSFAVRSSPLHF. CDR3 bases: TGTGCCAGCAGCTTTGCGGTTAGGTCTTCACCCCTCCACTTT.

The chain joins TRBV6-2 or TRBV6-3 to TRBJ2-2; 9 bases map to TRBD2. The CDR3 spans 16 residues. After removal of 6 bases from V and 5 bases from J, the junction contained 10 bases not matched to a gene. Germline V lookup: CDR1 MNHEY, CDR2 SVGEGT. The DNA for the CDR3 is TGTGCCAGCAGCCCCGGGGCGGGGGGGTGGACCGGGGAGCTGTTTTTT. Protein product: CASSPGAGGWTGELFF.

This chain uses TRBV3-1 (or the pseudogene TRBV3-2) with TRBJ2-5; maybe TRBD1 (6 bases). The CDR3 covers 15 residues. V shed 5 bases and J shed 2 bases, with 15 bases lying between them. CDR1 is LGHDT, CDR2 YNNKEL, per germline (reference sequence). CDR3 bases: TGTGCCAGCAGCTGCAATGGGGGCTCACAAGAGACCCAGTACTTC. Amino acids: CASSCNGGSQETQYF.

The chain is built from TRBV19 and TRBJ2-3, with 12 bases fitting TRBD2. Trimming removed 4 bases from V and 6 bases from J; junction bases left unmatched: 5. The CDR3 runs 15 residues. CDR1 is LNHDA and CDR2 is SQIVND in the germline V gene (reference sequence). CDR3 protein: CASSTLAGGRDTQYF. The CDR3, as DNA: TGTGCCAGTAGTACACTAGCGGGGGGCCGGGATACGCAGTATTTT.

The V and J genes are TRBV19 and TRBJ2-1; 13 bases map to TRBD2. CDR1 and CDR2 (germline): LNHDA, SQIVND (reference sequence). The J segment lost 9 bases and the V segment lost 6 bases, leaving 8 bases of the junction unmatched. This CDR3 spans 15 amino acids. CDR3 sequence reads: CASRTGLAGRPEQFF. CDR3 DNA sequence: TGTGCCAGTAGGACGGGACTAGCGGGGAGACCTGAGCAGTTCTTC.

The V and J genes are TRBV24-1 and TRBJ1-3, with TRBD1 matching 7 bases. Germline trimming cut 4 bases from V and 4 bases from J; bases unmatched to any gene: 9. This CDR3 has 16 residues. Germline loops: CDR1 KGHDR, CDR2 SFDVKD. The CDR3 sequence: CATSDSTTGIGNTIYF. The CDR3 DNA follows: TGTGCCACCAGTGACTCAACGACAGGGATAGGAAACACCATATATTTT.

The chain is built from TRBV19 and TRBJ2-2; tentatively, D is TRBD1 (6 bases). V shed 4 bases and J shed 2 bases, with 14 bases lying between them. From germline, CDR1 is LNHDA and CDR2 SQIVND (reference sequence). This CDR3 has 16 amino acids. CDR3 loop: CASSTTLGANTGELFF. CDR3 DNA: TGTGCCAGTAGTACTACTCTGGGGGCCAACACCGGGGAGCTGTTTTTT.

As DNA, the CDR3 is TGTGCCAGCAGCCAAGGGACAGGGGGCGCCTCCTATAATTCACCCCTCCACTTT. This gives the protein CASSQGTGGASYNSPLHF. This chain uses TRBV3-1 (or the pseudogene TRBV3-2) with TRBJ1-6, with 11 bases that match TRBD1. V lost 1 base and J lost 0; bases outside the gene matches: 2. In germline, CDR1 is LGHDT, CDR2 YNNKEL (reference sequence). The CDR3 runs 18 residues.

The chain carries TRBV30 and TRBJ1-2, with a tentative D call TRBD1 (5 bases). This CDR3 is 15 amino acids long. V lost 1 base, J lost 4 bases, and 16 bases lay in between. Germline CDR1 is GTSNPN and CDR2 is SVGIG (reference sequence). The CDR3 loop is CAWSGYRNGVYGYTF. The CDR3, as DNA: TGTGCCTGGAGTGGGTACAGGAATGGGGTCTATGGCTACACCTTC.

J is TRBJ2-7 and V is TRBV10-2, with 14 bases fitting TRBD2. CDR1 and CDR2 from the germline V gene are WSHSY and SAAADI. The CDR3 is made up of 14 amino acids. The V segment lost 7 bases and the J segment 3 bases; nucleotides outside the gene matches: 2. The CDR3 protein is CASTGTSGGYEQYF. CDR3 in DNA: TGCGCCAGCACCGGGACTAGCGGGGGCTACGAGCAGTACTTC.

This rearrangement joins TRBV19 to TRBJ1-5; tentatively, D is TRBD1 (5 bases). Germline CDR1 and CDR2: LNHDA and SQIVND (reference sequence). Trimming removed 11 bases from V and 3 bases from J, with 17 bases in between. The CDR3 covers 14 residues. In DNA, the CDR3 is TGTGCCTGTTCTGTCCAGGGTTACAATCAGCCCCAGCATTTT. It specifies CACSVQGYNQPQHF. Full variable domain (rest looked up from reference TRBV19 and TRBJ1-5): DGGITQSPKYLFRKEGQNVTLSCEQNLNHDAMYWYRQDPGQGLRLIYYSQIVNDFQKGDIAEGYSVSREKKESFPLTVTSAQKNPTAFYLCACSVQGYNQPQHFGDGTRLSIL.

The J gene is TRBJ1-2, the V gene TRBV9, with 8 bases fitting TRBD1. V shed 3 bases and J 6 bases; nucleotides not matched to a gene: 7. This CDR3 is 14 amino acids long. In germline, CDR1 is SGDLS, CDR2 YYNGEE. CDR3: CASSDAGGLNGYTF. In DNA form, the CDR3 reads TGTGCCAGCAGCGACGCAGGGGGCTTGAATGGCTACACCTTC.

The chain carries TRBV28 and TRBJ1-6, with 7 positions matching TRBD1. In germline, CDR1 is MDHEN, CDR2 SYDVKM. J gave up 8 bases and V 6 bases, and 7 bases lay outside the gene matches. The CDR3 length is 14 residues. CDR3: CASSSRQGYSPLHF. For the CDR3, the DNA is TGTGCCAGCAGCTCTCGACAGGGATATTCACCCCTCCACTTT.

This clone has only one observation. V gene TRBV6-5 combines with J gene TRBJ1-3; D not resolved. Germline CDR1 MNHEY, CDR2 SVGAGI. This CDR3 is built from 12 residues. Trimming took 6 bases from V and 0 from J, leaving 3 bases between them. This chain's CDR3 is CASRSSGNTIYF. The CDR3 nucleotides read TGTGCCAGCAGGAGCTCTGGAAACACCATATATTTT.

The CDR3 DNA follows: TGTGCCAGCAGGACAGGACAGGGAAGAGCCTACGAGCAGTACTTC. The encoded protein is CASRTGQGRAYEQYF. The rearrangement uses TRBV6-5 and TRBJ2-7; TRBD1 aligns across 8 bases. There are 15 residues in the CDR3. From germline, CDR1 is MNHEY and CDR2 SVGAGI. V shed 6 bases and J 2 bases; nucleotides not matched to a gene: 9.

The gene calls are TRBV18 and TRBJ2-1; tentatively, D is TRBD2 (6 bases). The CDR3 is 16 amino acids. Germline V CDR1 and CDR2: KGHSH, LQKENI. V gave up 11 bases and J gave up 0 bases, with 20 bases separating them. The CDR3 nucleotides read TGTGCCGGGGCGGGAACGGGGAGCGGCTCCTACAATGAGCAGTTCTTC. It translates to CAGAGTGSGSYNEQFF.

The rearrangement joins TRBV6-5 to TRBJ2-7; D might be TRBD1 (6 bases). Germline CDR1 MNHEY, CDR2 SVGAGI. V was shortened by 0 bases and J by 4 bases, with 13 bases between the two germline ends. CDR3 size: 15 residues. The CDR3: CASSYSSAQGYEQYF. Written as DNA, the CDR3 is TGTGCCAGCAGTTACTCCTCGGCGCAGGGGTACGAGCAGTACTTC.

J is TRBJ1-2 and V is TRBV29-1; D is ambiguous. V shed 2 bases and J shed 3 bases, with 10 bases lying between them. The V gene's germline CDR1 is SQVTM and CDR2 ANQGSEA. This CDR3 is built from 13 residues. The CDR3, as DNA: TGCAGCGTTGAACGTCCTTCGGACTATGGCTACACCTTC. Its protein product is CSVERPSDYGYTF.

This chain links TRBV7-9 with TRBJ2-5; 9 bases are shared with TRBD2. The CDR3 consists of 13 residues. The trim removed 6 bases at V and 4 bases at J, leaving 3 bases unmatched. Germline CDR1 reads SEHNR; CDR2 reads FQNEAQ (reference sequence). The CDR3 sequence is CASRLAGIETQYF. In DNA, the CDR3 is TGTGCCAGCAGGCTAGCGGGGATAGAGACCCAGTACTTC.

V and J are TRBV6-6 and TRBJ2-7; 10 nucleotides match TRBD1. V was clipped by 7 bases and J by 7 bases; unmatched bases: 7. Germline V lookup: CDR1 MNHNY, CDR2 SVGAGI (reference sequence). CDR3 length: 13 residues. In DNA, the CDR3 is TGTGCCAGCAAGTTGAGACAGGGGGCAGAGCAGTACTTC. This sequence encodes CASKLRQGAEQYF.

The rearrangement links TRBV6-2 or TRBV6-3 to TRBJ1-2; 8 nucleotides line up with TRBD1. The CDR3 is 19 amino acids. The germline V gene encodes CDR1 MNHEY and CDR2 SVGEGT. The ends lost 6 bases at V and 7 bases at J; junction bases unmatched: 25. CDR3 residues: CASSSIPLFDRGSPSGYTF. In DNA, the CDR3 is TGTGCCAGCAGCTCCATCCCGCTCTTCGACAGGGGATCTCCTAGTGGCTACACCTTC.

The chain recombines TRBV25-1 with TRBJ2-1; D is possibly TRBD2 (5 bases). V was pared by 0 bases and J by 12 bases, with 21 bases between. Germline V gene sequence: CDR1 MGHDK, CDR2 SYGVNS. There are 16 residues in the CDR3. CDR3 residues: CASSEYSSPVTSVQFF. As DNA, the CDR3 is TGTGCCAGCAGTGAATATAGTTCCCCCGTCACTAGTGTGCAGTTCTTC.

V is TRBV6-5 and J is TRBJ2-2; D gene uncertain. Germline CDR1 MNHEY, CDR2 SVGAGI. This CDR3 is 12 amino acids long. The germline V and J ends were trimmed by 8 bases and 7 bases, with 11 bases remaining between them. CDR3 loop: CASHSPGGELFF. The CDR3 DNA reads TGTGCCAGCCATAGTCCGGGCGGGGAGCTGTTTTTT.

The CDR3 coding sequence is TGTGCCAGTAGTATGCAGGGTGCGGCGAATGAGCAGTTCTTC. This sequence encodes CASSMQGAANEQFF. The rearrangement links TRBV19 to TRBJ2-1; weak D call: TRBD1 (5 bases). The germline V gene encodes CDR1 LNHDA and CDR2 SQIVND (reference sequence). V dropped 3 bases and J dropped 7 bases, with 13 bases sitting between them. This CDR3 has 14 amino acids. Drawing the rest from reference TRBV19 and TRBJ2-1, the complete variable domain is DGGITQSPKYLFRKEGQNVTLSCEQNLNHDAMYWYRQDPGQGLRLIYYSQIVNDFQKGDIAEGYSVSREKKESFPLTVTSAQKNPTAFYLCASSMQGAANEQFFGPGTRLTVL.

The chain links TRBV11-3 to TRBJ2-5; D is perhaps TRBD1 (5 bases). The CDR3 totals 15 residues. V was cut by 5 bases and J by 5 bases, with 18 bases left in between. Germline lookup yields CDR1 SGHNT and CDR2 YENEEA. The CDR3 here is CASSDSAGLQETQYF. In nucleotides, the CDR3 is TGTGCCAGCAGCGACTCCGCAGGGTTACAGGAGACCCAGTACTTC.